This TCR beta chain was obtained from a study of blood T cell repertoires in COVID-19. Method: immunoSEQ multiplex PCR; TCRdb's copy keeps in-frame clones and lacks some. This table has about 240,000 clones, roughly 82% appearing once. The CDR3 has 12 residues. V was trimmed by 6 bases and J by 2 bases, leaving 7 bases between them. Germline CDR1 and CDR2: KGHSH and LQKENI. This chain connects TRBV18 to TRBJ1-1; weak D call: TRBD1 (5 bases). This receptor was obtained from a woman in her 70s with acute or convalescent COVID-19. Sequencing was done on a sample of peripheral blood. CDR3 residues: CASSRDNTEAFF. The CDR3 DNA follows: TGTGCCAGCTCGCGGGACAACACTGAAGCTTTCTTT.